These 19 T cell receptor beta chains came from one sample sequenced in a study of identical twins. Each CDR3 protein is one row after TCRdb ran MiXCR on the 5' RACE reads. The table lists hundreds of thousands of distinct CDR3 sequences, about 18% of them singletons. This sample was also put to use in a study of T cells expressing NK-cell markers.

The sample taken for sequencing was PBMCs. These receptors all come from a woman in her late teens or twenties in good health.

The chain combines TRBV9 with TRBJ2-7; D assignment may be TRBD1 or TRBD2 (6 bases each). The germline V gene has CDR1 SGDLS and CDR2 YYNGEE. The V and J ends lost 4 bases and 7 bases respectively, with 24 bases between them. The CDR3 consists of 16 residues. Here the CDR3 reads CASSPYSAGGLREQYF. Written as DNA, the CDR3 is TGTGCCAGCAGCCCTTACAGTGCTGGGGGGCTCAGGGAGCAGTACTTC. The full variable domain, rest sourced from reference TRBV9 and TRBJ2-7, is DSGVTQTPKHLITATGQRVTLRCSPRSGDLSVYWYQQSLDQGLQFLIQYYNGEERAKGNILERFSAQQFPDLHSELNLSSLELGDSALYFCASSPYSAGGLREQYFGPGTRLTVT.

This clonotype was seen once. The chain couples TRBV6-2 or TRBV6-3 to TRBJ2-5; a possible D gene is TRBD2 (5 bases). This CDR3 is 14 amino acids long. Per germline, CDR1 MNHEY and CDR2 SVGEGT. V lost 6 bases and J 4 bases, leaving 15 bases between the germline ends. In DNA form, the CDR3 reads TGTGCCAGCAGCAAAATCGGGGAAGGAGAGACCCAGTACTTC. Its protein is CASSKIGEGETQYF.

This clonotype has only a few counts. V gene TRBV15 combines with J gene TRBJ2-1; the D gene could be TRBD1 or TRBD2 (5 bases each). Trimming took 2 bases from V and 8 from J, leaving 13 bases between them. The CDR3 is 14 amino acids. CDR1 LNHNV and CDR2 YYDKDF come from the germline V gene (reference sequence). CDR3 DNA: TGTGCCACCAGCAGAAGGGGTCGAGGGGATGAGCAGTTCTTC. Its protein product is CATSRRGRGDEQFF.

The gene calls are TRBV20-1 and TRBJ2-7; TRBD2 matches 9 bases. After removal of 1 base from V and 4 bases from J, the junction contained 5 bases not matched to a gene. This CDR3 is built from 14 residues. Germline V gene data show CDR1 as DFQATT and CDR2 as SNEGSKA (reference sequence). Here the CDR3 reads CSARGGLAVYEQYF. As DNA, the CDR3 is TGCAGTGCTAGAGGGGGACTAGCCGTGTACGAGCAGTACTTC.

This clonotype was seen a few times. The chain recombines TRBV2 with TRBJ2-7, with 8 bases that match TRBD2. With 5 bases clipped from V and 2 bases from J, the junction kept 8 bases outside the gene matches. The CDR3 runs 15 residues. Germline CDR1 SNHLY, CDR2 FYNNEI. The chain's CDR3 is CASSLTAGVTYEQYF. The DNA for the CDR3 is TGTGCCAGCAGTCTCACAGCGGGGGTTACCTACGAGCAGTACTTC.

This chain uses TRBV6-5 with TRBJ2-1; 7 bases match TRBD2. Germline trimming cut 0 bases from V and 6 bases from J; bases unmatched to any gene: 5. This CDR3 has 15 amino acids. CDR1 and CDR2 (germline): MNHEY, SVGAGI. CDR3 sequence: CASSYSGRSGNEQFF. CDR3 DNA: TGTGCCAGCAGTTACTCCGGGAGGAGCGGCAATGAGCAGTTCTTC.

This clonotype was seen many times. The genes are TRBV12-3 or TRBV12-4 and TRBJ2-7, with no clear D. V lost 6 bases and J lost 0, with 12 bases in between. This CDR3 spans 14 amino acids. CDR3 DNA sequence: TGTGCCAGCAGCCGGACCGCGAGCTCCTACGAGCAGTACTTC. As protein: CASSRTASSYEQYF.

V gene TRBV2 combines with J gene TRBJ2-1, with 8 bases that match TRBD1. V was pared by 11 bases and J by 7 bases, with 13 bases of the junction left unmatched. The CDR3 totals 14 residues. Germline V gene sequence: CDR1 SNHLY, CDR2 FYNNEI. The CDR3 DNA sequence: TGTGCCGGCCTCGGGACAGGAGGGGGGAATGAGCAGTTCTTC. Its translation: CAGLGTGGGNEQFF. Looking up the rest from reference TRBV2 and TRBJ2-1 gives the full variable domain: EPEVTQTPSHQVTQMGQEVILRCVPISNHLYFYWYRQILGQKVEFLVSFYNNEISEKSEIFDDQFSVERPDGSNFTLKIRSTKLEDSAMYFCAGLGTGGGNEQFFGPGTRLTVL.

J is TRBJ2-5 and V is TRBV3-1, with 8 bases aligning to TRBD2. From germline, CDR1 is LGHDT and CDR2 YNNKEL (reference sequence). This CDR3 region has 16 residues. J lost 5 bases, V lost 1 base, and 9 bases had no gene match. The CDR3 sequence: CASSQAFWTSTETQYF. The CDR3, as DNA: TGTGCCAGCAGCCAAGCATTCTGGACTAGCACCGAGACCCAGTACTTC.

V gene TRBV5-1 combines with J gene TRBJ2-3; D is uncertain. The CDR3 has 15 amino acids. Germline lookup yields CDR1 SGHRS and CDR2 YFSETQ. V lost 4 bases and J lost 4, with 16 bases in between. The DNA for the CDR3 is TGCGCCAGCAGCACCACGGCATACGCACCAGATACGCAGTATTTT. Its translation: CASSTTAYAPDTQYF. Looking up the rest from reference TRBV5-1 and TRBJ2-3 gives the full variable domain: KAGVTQTPRYLIKTRGQQVTLSCSPISGHRSVSWYQQTPGQGLQFLFEYFSETQRNKGNFPGRFSGRQFSNSRSEMNVSTLELGDSALYLCASSTTAYAPDTQYFGPGTRLTVL.

CDR3 coding DNA: TGTGCCAGCAGCTTAGTTTACAGTAATTCACCCCTCCACTTT. It codes for CASSLVYSNSPLHF. The chain recombines TRBV7-9 with TRBJ1-6; unclear D gene. V was pared by 1 base and J by 6 bases, with 7 bases between. The length of the CDR3 is 14 residues. Looked up from germline, CDR1 is SEHNR and CDR2 is FQNEAQ (reference sequence).

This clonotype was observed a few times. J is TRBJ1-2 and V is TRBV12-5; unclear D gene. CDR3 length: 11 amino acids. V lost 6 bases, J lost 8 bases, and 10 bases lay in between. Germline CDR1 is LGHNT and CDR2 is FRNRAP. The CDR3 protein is CASGLSGGYTF. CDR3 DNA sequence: TGTGCTAGTGGACTCAGTGGCGGCTACACCTTC.

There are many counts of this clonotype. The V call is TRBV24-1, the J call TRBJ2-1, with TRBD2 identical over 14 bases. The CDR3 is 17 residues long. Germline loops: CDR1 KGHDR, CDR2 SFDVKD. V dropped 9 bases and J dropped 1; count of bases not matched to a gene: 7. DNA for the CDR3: TGTGCCACCCGCGGACTAGCGGGAGGACTTTCCTACAATGAGCAGTTCTTC. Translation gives CATRGLAGGLSYNEQFF.

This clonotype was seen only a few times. The CDR3 DNA reads TGTGCCAGCAGCAGGGGACAGATCGATGAGCAGTTCTTC. It translates to CASSRGQIDEQFF. The chain employs TRBV2 and TRBJ2-1; 7 nucleotides agree with TRBD1. CDR3 size: 13 residues. Germline trimming cut 6 bases from V and 8 bases from J; bases unmatched to any gene: 7. Germline V gives CDR1 SNHLY, CDR2 FYNNEI. Drawing the rest from reference TRBV2 and TRBJ2-1, the complete variable domain is EPEVTQTPSHQVTQMGQEVILRCVPISNHLYFYWYRQILGQKVEFLVSFYNNEISEKSEIFDDQFSVERPDGSNFTLKIRSTKLEDSAMYFCASSRGQIDEQFFGPGTRLTVL.

The CDR3 DNA is TGTGCCACCAGCAAGGGGACTAGCTTCTACGAGCAGTACTTC. Its translation: CATSKGTSFYEQYF. The rearrangement uses TRBV15 and TRBJ2-7, with 9 bases that match TRBD2. Germline-derived CDR1 and CDR2 are LNHNV and YYDKDF (reference sequence). With V trimmed by 4 bases and J by 3 bases, 4 bases remained unmatched. The CDR3 is 14 residues long.

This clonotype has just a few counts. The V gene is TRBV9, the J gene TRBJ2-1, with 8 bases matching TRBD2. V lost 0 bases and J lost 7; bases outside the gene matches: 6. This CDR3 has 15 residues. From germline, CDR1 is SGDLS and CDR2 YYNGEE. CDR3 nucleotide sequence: TGTGCCAGCAGCGTAGACGGGGGGGCGGTGAATGAGCAGTTCTTC. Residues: CASSVDGGAVNEQFF.

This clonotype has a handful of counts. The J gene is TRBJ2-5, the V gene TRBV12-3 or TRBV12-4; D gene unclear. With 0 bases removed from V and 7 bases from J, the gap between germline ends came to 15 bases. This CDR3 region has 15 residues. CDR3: CASSLAWAGAGTQYF. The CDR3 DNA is TGTGCCAGCAGTTTAGCGTGGGCAGGTGCCGGGACCCAGTACTTC.

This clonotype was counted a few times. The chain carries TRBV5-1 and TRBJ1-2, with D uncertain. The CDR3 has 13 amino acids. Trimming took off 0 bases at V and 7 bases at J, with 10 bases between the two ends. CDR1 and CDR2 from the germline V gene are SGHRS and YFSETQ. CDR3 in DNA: TGCGCCAGCAGCTTGGACGGTGGGAGTGGCTACACCTTC. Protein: CASSLDGGSGYTF.

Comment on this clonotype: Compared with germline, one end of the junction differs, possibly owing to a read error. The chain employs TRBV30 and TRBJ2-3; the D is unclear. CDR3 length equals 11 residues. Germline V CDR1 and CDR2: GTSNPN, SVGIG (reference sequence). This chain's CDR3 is CAWGVGDTQYF. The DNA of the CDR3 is TGTGCCTGGGGTGTTGGGGATACGCAGTATTTT.